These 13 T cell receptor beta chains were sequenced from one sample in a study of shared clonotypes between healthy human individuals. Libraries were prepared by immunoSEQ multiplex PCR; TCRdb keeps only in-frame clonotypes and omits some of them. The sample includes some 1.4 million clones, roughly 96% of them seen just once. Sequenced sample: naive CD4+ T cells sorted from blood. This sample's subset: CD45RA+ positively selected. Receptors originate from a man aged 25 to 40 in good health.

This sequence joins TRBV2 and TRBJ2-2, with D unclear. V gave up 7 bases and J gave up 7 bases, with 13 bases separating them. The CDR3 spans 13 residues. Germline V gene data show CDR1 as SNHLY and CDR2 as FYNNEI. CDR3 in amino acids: CASIPETHGELFF. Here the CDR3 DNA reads TGTGCCAGCATCCCTGAAACCCACGGGGAGCTGTTTTTT. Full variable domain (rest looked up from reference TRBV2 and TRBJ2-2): EPEVTQTPSHQVTQMGQEVILRCVPISNHLYFYWYRQILGQKVEFLVSFYNNEISEKSEIFDDQFSVERPDGSNFTLKIRSTKLEDSAMYFCASIPETHGELFFGEGSRLTVL.

The CDR3 region is CASSSGTGGDTQYF. Here the CDR3 DNA reads TGTGCCAGTAGTTCCGGGACAGGTGGGGATACGCAGTATTTT. The genes are TRBV19 and TRBJ2-3; 8 nucleotides agree with TRBD1. This CDR3 is 14 amino acids long. The junction had 7 bases not matched to a gene; V was cut back by 5 bases and J by 6 bases. Looked up from germline, CDR1 is LNHDA and CDR2 is SQIVND (reference sequence).

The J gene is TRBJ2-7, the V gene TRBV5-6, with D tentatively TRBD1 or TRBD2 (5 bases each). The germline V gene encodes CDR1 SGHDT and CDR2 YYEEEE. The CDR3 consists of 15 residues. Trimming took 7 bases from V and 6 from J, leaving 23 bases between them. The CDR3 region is CASSPGGPQVVEQYF. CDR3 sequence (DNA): TGTGCCAGCTCCCCTGGGGGACCCCAGGTCGTCGAGCAGTACTTC.

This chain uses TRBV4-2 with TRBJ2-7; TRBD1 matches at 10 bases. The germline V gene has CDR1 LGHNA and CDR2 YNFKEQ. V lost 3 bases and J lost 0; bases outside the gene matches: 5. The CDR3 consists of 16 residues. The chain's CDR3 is CASSHRQGAFSYEQYF. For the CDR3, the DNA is TGTGCCAGCAGCCATAGACAGGGGGCTTTCTCCTACGAGCAGTACTTC.

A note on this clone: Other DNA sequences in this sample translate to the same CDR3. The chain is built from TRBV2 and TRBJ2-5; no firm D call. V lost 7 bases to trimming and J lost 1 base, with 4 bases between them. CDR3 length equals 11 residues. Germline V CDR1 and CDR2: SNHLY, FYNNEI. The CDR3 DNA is TGTGCCAGCACCCCCCAAGAGACCCAGTACTTC. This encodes CASTPQETQYF.

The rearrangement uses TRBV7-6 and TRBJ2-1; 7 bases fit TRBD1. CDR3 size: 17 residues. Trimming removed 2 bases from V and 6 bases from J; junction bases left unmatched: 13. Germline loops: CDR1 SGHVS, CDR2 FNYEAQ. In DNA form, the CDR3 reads TGTGCCAGCAGCTTAATGTTGACAGGGAGAATCAGCAATGAGCAGTTCTTC. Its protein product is CASSLMLTGRISNEQFF.

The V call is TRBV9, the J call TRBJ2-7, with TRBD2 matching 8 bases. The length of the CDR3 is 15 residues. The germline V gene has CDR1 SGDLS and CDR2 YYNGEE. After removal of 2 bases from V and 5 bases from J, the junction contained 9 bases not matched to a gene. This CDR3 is CASSVSSGRQDEQYF. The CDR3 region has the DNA TGTGCCAGCAGCGTCTCTAGCGGGCGACAAGACGAGCAGTACTTC.

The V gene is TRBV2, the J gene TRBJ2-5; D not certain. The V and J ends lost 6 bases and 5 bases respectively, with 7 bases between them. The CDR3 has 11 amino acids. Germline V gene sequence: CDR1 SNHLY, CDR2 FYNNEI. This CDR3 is CASRMEETQYF. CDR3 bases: TGTGCCAGCAGGATGGAGGAGACCCAGTACTTC. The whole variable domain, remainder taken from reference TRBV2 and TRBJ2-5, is EPEVTQTPSHQVTQMGQEVILRCVPISNHLYFYWYRQILGQKVEFLVSFYNNEISEKSEIFDDQFSVERPDGSNFTLKIRSTKLEDSAMYFCASRMEETQYFGPGTRLLVL.

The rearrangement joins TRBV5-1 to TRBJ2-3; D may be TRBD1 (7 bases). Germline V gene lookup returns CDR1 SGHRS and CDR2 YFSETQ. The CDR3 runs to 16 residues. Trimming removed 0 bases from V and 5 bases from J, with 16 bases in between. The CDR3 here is CASSLEEGASGDTQYF. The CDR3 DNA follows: TGCGCCAGCAGCTTGGAGGAGGGGGCCTCAGGAGATACGCAGTATTTT.

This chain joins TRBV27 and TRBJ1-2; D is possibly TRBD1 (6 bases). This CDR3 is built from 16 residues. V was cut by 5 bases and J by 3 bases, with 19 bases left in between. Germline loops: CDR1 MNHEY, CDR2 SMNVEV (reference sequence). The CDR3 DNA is TGTGCCAGCAGTACCCTGGGGGGCTCACGGCACTATGGCTACACCTTC. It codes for CASSTLGGSRHYGYTF.

The CDR3 DNA reads as TGTGCCAGCAGCTTGGGAGTCGAACGCCCGATGAGCACCGGGGAGCTGTTTTTT. Its protein is CASSLGVERPMSTGELFF. The V call is TRBV5-4, the J call TRBJ2-2; D not certain. The germline CDR1 and CDR2 sequences are SGHNT and YYREEE (reference sequence). The CDR3 length is 18 residues. With 0 bases removed from V and 4 bases from J, the gap between germline ends came to 19 bases.

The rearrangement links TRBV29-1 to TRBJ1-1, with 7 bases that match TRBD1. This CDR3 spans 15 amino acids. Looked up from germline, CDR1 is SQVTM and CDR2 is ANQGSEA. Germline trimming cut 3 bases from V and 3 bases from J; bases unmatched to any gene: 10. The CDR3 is CSVEGTRQGDTEAFF. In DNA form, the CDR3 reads TGCAGCGTTGAGGGCACCCGACAGGGAGACACTGAAGCTTTCTTT.

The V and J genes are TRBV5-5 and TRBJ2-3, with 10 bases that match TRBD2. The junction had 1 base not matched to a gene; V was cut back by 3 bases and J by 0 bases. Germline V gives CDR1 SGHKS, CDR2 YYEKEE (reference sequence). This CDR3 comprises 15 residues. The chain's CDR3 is CASSSTSGSTDTQYF. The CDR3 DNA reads TGTGCCAGCAGCTCGACTAGCGGGAGCACAGATACGCAGTATTTT.